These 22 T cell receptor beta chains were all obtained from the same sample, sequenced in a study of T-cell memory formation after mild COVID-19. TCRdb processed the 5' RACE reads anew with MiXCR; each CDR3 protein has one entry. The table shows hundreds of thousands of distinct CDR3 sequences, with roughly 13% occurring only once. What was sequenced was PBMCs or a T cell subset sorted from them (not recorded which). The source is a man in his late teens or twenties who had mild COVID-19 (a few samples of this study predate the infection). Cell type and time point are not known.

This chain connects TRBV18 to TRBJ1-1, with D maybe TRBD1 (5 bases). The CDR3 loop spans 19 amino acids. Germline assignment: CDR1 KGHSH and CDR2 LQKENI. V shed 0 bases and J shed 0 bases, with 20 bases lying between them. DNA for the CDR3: TGTGCCAGCTCACCACCGATCAGGGAGATAGAAAATTTGAACACTGAAGCTTTCTTT. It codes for CASSPPIREIENLNTEAFF.

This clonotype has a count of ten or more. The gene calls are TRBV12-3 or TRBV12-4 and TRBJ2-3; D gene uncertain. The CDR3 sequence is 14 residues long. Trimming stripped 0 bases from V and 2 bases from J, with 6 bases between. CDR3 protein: CASSLAATTDTQYF. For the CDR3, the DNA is TGTGCCAGCAGTTTAGCAGCGACCACAGATACGCAGTATTTT.

Written as DNA, the CDR3 is TGTGCCAGCAGTTTGGCGGGGACTAGCGCAAACGGGGAGCTGTTTTTT. Protein product: CASSLAGTSANGELFF. The V and J genes are TRBV28 and TRBJ2-2, with 10 bases matching TRBD2. Trimming cost V 3 bases and J 7 bases; bases outside gene matches: 8. Germline CDR1 is MDHEN and CDR2 is SYDVKM. CDR3 length equals 16 residues.

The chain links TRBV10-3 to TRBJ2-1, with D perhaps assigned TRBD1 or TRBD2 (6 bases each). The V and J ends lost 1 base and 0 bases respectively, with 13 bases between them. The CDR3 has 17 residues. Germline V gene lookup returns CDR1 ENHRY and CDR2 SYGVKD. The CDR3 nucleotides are TGTGCCATCAGTGAGTTCGGGGGCGAGAGCTCCTACAATGAGCAGTTCTTC. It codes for CAISEFGGESSYNEQFF.

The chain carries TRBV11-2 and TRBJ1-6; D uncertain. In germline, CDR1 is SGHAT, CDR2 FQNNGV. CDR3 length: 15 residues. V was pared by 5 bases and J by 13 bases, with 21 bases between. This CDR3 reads CASSRPDRGVGPLHF. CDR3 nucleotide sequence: TGTGCCAGCAGCCGACCAGATAGAGGCGTGGGGCCCCTCCACTTT.

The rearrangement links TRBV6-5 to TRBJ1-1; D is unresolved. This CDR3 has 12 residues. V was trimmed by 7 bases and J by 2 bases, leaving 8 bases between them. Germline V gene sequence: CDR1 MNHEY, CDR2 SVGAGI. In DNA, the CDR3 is TGTGCCAGCACAAACACCAACACTGAAGCTTTCTTT. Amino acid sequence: CASTNTNTEAFF.

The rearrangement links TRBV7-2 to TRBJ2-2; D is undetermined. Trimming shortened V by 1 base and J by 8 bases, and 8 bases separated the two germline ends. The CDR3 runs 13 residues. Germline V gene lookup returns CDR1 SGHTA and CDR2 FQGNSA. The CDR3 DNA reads TGTGCCAGCAGCTTAGTGGTCGTGGGGGAGCTGTTTTTT. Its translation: CASSLVVVGELFF.

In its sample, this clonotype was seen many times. CDR3 region: CASSLTALTHNEQFF. The CDR3 DNA follows: TGCGCCAGCAGCTTGACGGCTCTTACCCACAATGAGCAGTTCTTC. The chain joins TRBV5-1 to TRBJ2-1; no definite D call. CDR3 length: 15 amino acids. Germline V lookup: CDR1 SGHRS, CDR2 YFSETQ. V dropped 1 base and J dropped 5 bases, with 13 bases sitting between them.

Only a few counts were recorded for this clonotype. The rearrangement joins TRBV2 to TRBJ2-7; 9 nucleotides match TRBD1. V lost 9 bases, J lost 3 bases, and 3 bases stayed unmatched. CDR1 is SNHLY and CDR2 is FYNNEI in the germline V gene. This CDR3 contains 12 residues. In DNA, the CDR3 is TGTGCCAGTCGACAGGGGGTCTACGAGCAGTACTTC. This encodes CASRQGVYEQYF.

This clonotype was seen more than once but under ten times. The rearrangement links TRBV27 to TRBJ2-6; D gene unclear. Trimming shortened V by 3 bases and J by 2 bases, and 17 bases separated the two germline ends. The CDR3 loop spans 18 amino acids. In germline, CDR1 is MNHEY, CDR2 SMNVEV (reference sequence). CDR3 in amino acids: CASSFLGWRGTGANVLTF. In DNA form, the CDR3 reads TGTGCCAGCAGTTTCTTAGGGTGGCGTGGGACTGGGGCCAACGTCCTGACTTTC. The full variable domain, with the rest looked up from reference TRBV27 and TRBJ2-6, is EAQVTQNPRYLITVTGKKLTVTCSQNMNHEYMSWYRQDPGLGLRQIYYSMNVEVTDKGDVPEGYKVSRKEKRNFPLILESPSPNQTSLYFCASSFLGWRGTGANVLTFGAGSRLTVL.

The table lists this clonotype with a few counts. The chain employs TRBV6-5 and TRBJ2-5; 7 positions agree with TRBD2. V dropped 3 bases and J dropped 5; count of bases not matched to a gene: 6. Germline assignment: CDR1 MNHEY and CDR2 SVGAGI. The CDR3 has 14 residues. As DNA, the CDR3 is TGTGCCAGCAGTTATTCTCGCGGGGGTGAGACCCAGTACTTC. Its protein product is CASSYSRGGETQYF.

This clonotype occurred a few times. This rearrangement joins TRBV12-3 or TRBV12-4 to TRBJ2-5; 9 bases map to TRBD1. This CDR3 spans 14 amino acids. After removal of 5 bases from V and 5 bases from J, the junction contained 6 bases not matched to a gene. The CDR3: CASSPGQGRETQYF. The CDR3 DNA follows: TGTGCCAGCAGTCCCGGACAGGGGAGGGAGACCCAGTACTTC.

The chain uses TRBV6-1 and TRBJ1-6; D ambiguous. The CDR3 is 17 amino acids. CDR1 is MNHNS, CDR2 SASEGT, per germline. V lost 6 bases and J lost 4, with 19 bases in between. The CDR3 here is CASRPQPGDRYNSPLHF. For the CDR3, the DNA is TGTGCCAGCAGGCCCCAGCCTGGGGATCGATATAATTCACCCCTCCACTTT.

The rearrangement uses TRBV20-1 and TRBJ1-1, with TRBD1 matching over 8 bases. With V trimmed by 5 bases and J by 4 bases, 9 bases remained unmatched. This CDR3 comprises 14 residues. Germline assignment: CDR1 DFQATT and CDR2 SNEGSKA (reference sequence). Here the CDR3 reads CSAPRNTGGTEAFF. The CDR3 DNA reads TGCAGTGCTCCACGGAACACAGGGGGCACTGAAGCTTTCTTT.

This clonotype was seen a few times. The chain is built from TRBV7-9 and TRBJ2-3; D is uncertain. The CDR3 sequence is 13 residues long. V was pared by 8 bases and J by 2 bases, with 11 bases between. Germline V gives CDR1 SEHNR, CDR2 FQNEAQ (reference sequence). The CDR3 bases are TGTGCCAGCTCCCGGGCCTACACAGATACGCAGTATTTT. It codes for CASSRAYTDTQYF.

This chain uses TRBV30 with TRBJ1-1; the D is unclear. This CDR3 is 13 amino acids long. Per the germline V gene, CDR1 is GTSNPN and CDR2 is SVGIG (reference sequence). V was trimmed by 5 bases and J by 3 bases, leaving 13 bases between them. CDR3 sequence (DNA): TGTGCCTGGGACCTCAGAATGGACACTGAAGCTTTCTTT. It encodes CAWDLRMDTEAFF.

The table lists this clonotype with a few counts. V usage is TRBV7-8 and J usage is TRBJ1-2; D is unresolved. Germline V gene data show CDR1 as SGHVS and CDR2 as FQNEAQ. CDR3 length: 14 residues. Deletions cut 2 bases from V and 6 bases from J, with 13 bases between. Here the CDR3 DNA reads TGTGCCAGCAGCTTACGGCCAGAACTTAATGGCTACACCTTC. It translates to CASSLRPELNGYTF.

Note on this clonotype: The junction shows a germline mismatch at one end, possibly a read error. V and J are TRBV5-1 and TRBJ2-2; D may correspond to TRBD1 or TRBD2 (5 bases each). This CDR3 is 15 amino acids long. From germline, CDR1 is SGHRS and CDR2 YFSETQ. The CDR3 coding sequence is TGCGCCAGCAGCCTCACCGGGACCCCAACCGGGGATCTGTTTTTT. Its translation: CASSLTGTPTGDLFF.

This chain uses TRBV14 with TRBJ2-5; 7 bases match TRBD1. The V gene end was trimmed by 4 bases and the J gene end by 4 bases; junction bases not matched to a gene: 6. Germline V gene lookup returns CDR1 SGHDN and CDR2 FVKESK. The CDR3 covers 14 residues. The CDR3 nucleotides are TGTGCCAGCAGCCCGAGGGGGCTGGGAGAGACCCAGTACTTC. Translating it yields CASSPRGLGETQYF.

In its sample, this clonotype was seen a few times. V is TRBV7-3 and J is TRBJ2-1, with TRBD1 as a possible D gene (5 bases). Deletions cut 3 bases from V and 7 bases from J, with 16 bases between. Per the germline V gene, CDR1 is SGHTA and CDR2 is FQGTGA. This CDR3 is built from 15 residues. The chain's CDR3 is CASSLTANPGNEQFF. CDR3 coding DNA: TGTGCCAGCAGCTTGACAGCCAACCCTGGGAATGAGCAGTTCTTC.

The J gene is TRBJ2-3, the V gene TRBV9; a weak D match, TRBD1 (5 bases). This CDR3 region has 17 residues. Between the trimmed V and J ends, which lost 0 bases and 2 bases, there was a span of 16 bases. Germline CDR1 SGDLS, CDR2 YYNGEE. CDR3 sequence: CASSVALKGADTDTQYF. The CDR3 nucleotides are TGTGCCAGCAGCGTAGCGCTAAAAGGGGCGGACACAGATACGCAGTATTTT.

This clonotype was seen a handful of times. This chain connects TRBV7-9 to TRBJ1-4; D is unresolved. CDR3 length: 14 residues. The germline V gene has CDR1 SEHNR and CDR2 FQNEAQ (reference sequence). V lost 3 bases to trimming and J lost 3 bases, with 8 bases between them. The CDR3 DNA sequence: TGTGCCAGCAGCTTTTTGAGAGCTAATGAAAAACTGTTTTTT. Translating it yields CASSFLRANEKLFF.